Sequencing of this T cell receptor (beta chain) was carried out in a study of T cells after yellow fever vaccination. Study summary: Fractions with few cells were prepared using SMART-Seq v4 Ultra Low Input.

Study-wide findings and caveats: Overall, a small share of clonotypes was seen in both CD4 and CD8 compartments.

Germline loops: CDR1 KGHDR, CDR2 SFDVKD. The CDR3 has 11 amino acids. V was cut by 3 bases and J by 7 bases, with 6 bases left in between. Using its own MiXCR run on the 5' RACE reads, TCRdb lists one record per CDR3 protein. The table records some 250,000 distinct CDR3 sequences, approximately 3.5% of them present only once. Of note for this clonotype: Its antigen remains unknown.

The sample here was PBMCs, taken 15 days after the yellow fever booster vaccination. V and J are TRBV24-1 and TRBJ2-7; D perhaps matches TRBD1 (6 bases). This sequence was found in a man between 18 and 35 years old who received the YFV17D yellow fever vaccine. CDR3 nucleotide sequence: TGTGCCACCAGTGATGGGACAGAGCAGTACTTC. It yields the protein CATSDGTEQYF.